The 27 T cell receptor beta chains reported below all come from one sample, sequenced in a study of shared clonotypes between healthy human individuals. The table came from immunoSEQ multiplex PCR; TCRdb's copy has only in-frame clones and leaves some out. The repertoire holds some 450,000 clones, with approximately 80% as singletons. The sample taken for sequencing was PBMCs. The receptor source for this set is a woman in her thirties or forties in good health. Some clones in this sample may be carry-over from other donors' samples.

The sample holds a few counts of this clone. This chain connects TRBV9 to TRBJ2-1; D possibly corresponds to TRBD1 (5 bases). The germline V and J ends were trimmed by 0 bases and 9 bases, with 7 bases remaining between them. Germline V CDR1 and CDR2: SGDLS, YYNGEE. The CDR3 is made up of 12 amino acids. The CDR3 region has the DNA TGTGCCAGCAGCGTAGACAGGACTGAGCAGTTCTTC. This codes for CASSVDRTEQFF. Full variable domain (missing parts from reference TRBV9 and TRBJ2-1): DSGVTQTPKHLITATGQRVTLRCSPRSGDLSVYWYQQSLDQGLQFLIQYYNGEERAKGNILERFSAQQFPDLHSELNLSSLELGDSALYFCASSVDRTEQFFGPGTRLTVL.

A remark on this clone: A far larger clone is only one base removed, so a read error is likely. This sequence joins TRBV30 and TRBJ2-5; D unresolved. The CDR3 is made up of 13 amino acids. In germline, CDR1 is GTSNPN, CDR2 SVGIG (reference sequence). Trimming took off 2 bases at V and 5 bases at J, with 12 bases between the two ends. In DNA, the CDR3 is TGTGCCTGGAGTCAAGGCAGTCGGGAGACCCAGTACTTC. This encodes CAWSQGSRETQYF.

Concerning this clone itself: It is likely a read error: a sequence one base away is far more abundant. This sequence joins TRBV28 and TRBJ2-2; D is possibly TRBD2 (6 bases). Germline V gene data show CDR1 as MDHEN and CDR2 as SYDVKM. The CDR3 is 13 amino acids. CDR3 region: CASRPMGIGGLFF. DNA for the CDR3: TGTGCCAGCCGACCGATGGGGATCGGGGGGCTGTTTTTT.

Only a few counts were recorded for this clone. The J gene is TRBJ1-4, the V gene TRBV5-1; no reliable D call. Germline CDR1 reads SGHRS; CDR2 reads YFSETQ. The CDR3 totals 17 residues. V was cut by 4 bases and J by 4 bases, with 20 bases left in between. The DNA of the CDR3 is TGCGCCAGCAGCCTTATGTCCCCGCCCGGTTTTAATGAAAAACTGTTTTTT. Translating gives CASSLMSPPGFNEKLFF.

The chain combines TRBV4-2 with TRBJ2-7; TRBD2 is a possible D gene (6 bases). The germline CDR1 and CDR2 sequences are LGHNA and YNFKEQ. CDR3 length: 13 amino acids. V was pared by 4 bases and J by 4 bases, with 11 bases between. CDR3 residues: CASSPGLPYEQYF. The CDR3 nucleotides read TGTGCCAGCAGCCCGGGACTCCCGTACGAGCAGTACTTC.

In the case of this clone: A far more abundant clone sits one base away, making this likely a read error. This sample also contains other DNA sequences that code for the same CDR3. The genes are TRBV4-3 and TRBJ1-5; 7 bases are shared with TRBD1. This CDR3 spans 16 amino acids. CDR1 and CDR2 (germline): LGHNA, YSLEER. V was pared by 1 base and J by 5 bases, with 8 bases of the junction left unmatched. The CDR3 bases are TGCGCCAGCAGCCAAGGTTCGAGACAGGGTTATCAGCCCCAGCATTTT. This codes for CASSQGSRQGYQPQHF.

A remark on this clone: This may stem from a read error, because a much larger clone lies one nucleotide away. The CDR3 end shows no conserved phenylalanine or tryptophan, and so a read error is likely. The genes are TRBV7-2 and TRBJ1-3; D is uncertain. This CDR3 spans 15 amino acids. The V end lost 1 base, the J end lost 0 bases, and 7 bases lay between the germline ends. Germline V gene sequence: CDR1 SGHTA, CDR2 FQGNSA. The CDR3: CASSLERGSGNTIYL. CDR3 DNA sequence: TGTGCCAGCAGCTTAGAACGGGGCTCTGGAAACACCATATATCTT.

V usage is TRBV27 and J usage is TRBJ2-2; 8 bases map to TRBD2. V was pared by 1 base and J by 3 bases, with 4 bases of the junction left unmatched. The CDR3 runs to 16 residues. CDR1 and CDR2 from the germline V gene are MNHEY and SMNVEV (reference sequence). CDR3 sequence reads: CASSLFSGTDTGELFF. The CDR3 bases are TGTGCCAGCAGTTTATTTAGCGGGACGGACACCGGGGAGCTGTTTTTT.

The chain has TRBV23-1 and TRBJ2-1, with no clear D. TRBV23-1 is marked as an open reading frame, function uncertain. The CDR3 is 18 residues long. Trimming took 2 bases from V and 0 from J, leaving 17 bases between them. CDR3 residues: CASSQTDPGWSSYNEQFF. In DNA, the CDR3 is TGCGCCAGCAGTCAAACGGACCCAGGTTGGAGCTCCTACAATGAGCAGTTCTTC.

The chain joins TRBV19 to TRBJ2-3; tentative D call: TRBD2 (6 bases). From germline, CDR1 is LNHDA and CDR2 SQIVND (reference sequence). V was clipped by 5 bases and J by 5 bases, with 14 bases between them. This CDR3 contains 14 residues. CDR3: CASSPLLRGDTQYF. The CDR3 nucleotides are TGTGCCAGTAGTCCCCTCCTGCGGGGAGATACGCAGTATTTT.

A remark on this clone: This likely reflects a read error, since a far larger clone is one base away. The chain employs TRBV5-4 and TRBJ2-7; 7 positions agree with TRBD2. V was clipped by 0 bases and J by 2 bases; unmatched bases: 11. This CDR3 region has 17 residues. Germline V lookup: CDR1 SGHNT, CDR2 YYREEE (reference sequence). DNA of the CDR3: TGTGCCAGCAGCTTGGGTGGCGTCGGGGGGAGCCCCTACGAGCAGTACTTC. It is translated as CASSLGGVGGSPYEQYF.

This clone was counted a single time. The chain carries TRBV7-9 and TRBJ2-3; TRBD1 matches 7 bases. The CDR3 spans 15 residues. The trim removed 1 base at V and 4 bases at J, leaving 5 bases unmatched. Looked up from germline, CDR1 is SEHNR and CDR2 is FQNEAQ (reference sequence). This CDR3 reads CASSLGLTGADTQYF. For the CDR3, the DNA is TGTGCCAGCAGCTTAGGACTCACAGGGGCAGATACGCAGTATTTT. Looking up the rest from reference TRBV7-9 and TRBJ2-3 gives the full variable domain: DTGVSQNPRHKITKRGQNVTFRCDPISEHNRLYWYRQTLGQGPEFLTYFQNEAQLEKSRLLSDRFSAERPKGSFSTLEIQRTEQGDSAMYLCASSLGLTGADTQYFGPGTRLTVL.

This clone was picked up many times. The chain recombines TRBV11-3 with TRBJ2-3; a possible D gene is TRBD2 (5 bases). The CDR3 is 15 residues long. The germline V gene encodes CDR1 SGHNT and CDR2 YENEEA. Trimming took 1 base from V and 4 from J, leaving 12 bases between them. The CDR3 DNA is TGTGCCAGCAGCTTAGGGGTTAGCGCTCCAGATACGCAGTATTTT. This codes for CASSLGVSAPDTQYF.

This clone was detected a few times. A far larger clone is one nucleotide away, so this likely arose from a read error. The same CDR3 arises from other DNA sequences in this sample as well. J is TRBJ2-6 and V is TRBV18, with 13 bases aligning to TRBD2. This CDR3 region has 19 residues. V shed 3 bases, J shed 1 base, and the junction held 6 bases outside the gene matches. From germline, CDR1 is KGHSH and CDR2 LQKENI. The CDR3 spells CASSPLALAGGSGANVLTF. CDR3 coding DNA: TGTGCCAGCTCACCGCTCGCACTAGCGGGAGGGTCTGGGGCCAACGTCCTGACTTTC.

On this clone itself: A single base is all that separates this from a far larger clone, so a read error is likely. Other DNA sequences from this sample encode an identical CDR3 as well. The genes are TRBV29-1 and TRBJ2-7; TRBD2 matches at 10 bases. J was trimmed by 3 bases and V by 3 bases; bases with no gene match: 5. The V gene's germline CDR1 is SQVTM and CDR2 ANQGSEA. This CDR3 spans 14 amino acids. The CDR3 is CSVERASGSYEQYF. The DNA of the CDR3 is TGCAGCGTTGAGAGGGCTAGCGGGAGCTACGAGCAGTACTTC.

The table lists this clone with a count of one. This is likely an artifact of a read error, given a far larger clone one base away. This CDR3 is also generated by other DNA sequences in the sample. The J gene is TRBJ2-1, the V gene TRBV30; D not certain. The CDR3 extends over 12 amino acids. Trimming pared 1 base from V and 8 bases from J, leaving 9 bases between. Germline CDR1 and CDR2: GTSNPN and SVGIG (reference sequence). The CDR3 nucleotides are TGTGCCTGGAGTGGGGTTACTCATGAGCAGTTCTTC. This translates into CAWSGVTHEQFF.

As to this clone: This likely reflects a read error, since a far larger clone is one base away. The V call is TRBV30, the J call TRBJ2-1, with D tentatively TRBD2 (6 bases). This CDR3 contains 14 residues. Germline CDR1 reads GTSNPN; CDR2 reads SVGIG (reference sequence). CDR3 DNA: TGTGTCTGGAGTGGGGGGATCCCTTACAATGAGCAGTTCTTC. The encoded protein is CVWSGGIPYNEQFF. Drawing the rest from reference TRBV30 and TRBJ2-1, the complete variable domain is SQTIHQWPATLVQPVGSPLSLECTVEGTSNPNLYWYRQAAGRGLQLLFYSVGIGQISSEVPQNLSASRPQDRQFILSSKKLLLSDSGFYLCVWSGGIPYNEQFFGPGTRLTVL.

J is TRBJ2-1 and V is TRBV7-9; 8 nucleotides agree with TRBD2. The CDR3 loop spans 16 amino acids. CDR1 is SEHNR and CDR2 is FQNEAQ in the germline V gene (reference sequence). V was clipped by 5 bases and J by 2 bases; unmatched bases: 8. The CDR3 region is CASSRLLAETYNEQFF. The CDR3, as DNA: TGTGCCAGCAGCCGACTACTAGCGGAAACCTACAATGAGCAGTTCTTC.

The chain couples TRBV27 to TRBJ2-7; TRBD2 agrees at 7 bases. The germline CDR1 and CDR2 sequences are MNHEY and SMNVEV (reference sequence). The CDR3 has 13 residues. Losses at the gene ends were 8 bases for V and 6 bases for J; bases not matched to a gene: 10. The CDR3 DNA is TGTGCCAGCGGCATGAGCGGGAAAGGCGAGCAGTACTTC. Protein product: CASGMSGKGEQYF.

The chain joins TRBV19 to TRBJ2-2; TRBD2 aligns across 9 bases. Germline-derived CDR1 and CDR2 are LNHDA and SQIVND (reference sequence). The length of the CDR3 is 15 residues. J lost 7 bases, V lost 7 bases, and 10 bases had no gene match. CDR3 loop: CASKAAGGPGGELFF. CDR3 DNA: TGTGCCAGTAAGGCGGCGGGAGGGCCTGGCGGGGAGCTGTTTTTT.

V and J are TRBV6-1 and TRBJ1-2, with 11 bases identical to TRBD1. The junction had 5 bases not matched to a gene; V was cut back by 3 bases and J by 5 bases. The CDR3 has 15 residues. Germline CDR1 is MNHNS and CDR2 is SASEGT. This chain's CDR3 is CASSDGTGGGYGYTF. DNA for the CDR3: TGTGCCAGCAGTGACGGGACAGGGGGAGGGTATGGCTACACCTTC.

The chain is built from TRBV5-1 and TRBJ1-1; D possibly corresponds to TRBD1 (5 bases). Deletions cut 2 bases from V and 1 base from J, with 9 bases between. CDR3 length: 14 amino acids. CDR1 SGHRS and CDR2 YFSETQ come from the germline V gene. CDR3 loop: CASSFQGPNTEAFF. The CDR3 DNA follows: TGCGCCAGCAGCTTTCAGGGCCCGAACACTGAAGCTTTCTTT.

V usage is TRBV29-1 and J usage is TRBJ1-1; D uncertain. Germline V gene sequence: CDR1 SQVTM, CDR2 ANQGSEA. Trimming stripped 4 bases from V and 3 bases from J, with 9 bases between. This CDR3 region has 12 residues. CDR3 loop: CSVGNRDTEAFF. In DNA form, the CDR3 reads TGCAGCGTTGGGAATAGGGACACTGAAGCTTTCTTT.

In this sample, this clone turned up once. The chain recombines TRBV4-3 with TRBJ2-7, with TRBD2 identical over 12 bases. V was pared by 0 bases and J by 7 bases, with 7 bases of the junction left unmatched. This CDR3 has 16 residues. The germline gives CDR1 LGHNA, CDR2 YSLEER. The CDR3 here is CASSQDRRLAGEEQYF. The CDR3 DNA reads TGCGCCAGCAGCCAAGACCGAAGACTAGCGGGAGAGGAGCAGTACTTC.

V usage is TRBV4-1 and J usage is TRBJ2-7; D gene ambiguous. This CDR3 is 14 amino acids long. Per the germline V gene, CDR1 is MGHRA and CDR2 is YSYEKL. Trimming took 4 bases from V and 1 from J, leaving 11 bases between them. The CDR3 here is CASSLRPFSYEQYF. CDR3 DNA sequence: TGCGCCAGCAGCCTGCGACCCTTTTCCTACGAGCAGTACTTC.

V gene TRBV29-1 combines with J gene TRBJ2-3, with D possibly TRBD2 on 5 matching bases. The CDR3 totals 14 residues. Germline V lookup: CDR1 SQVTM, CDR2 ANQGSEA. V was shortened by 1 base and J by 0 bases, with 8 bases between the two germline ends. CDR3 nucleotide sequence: TGCAGCGTTGAAGGGGAGACTAGCACAGATACGCAGTATTTT. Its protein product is CSVEGETSTDTQYF.

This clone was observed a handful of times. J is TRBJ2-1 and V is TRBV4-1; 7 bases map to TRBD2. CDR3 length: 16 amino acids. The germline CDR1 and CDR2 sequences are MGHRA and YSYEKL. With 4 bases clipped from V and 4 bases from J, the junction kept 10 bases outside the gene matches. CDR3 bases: TGCGCCAGCAGCCCACTGGTAGCGGGTTTATACAATGAGCAGTTCTTC. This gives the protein CASSPLVAGLYNEQFF.